The source of this TCR beta chain is a study of shared clonotypes between healthy human individuals. Of note for this clone: Antigen specificity is unknown.

V was trimmed by 5 bases and J by 6 bases, leaving 23 bases between them. Germline V gene sequence: CDR1 SGHAT, CDR2 FQNNGV. This CDR3 has 16 amino acids. Libraries were prepared by immunoSEQ multiplex PCR; TCRdb keeps only in-frame clonotypes and omits some of them. The table has around 2,100,000 clones, approximately 95% seen once. CD45RO-negative cells were positively selected for CCR7, leaving out terminally differentiated effector memory CD45RA+ cells. General study findings and limits: A handful of donors showed sharing of around 5% of naive CD4 clonotypes. Lower generation probabilities were found for non-shared clonotypes than for those shared by all four donors.

This sequence was found in a man younger than 35 in good health. Sequences were obtained from naive CD8+ T cells sorted from blood. The chain combines TRBV11-2 with TRBJ2-7, with a weak D call TRBD2 (6 bases). CDR3 bases: TGTGCCAGCAGCCCCACCCTAGCGACACTACGTCCCGAGCAGTACTTC. Protein product: CASSPTLATLRPEQYF.